This T cell receptor beta chain was documented in a study of blood T cell repertoires in COVID-19. Turning to the study itself: T cells, B-cell-depleted T cells, or PBMCs supplied cDNA or gDNA.

This clone was observed a few times. Original processing notes: Nucleated cell counts were estimated from reference gene primer amplification. Only in-frame clones appear in the TCRdb table, and some are missing; sequencing was by immunoSEQ multiplex PCR. From that table come the V and J calls and clone size; the DNA was used to work out D and trimming. The sample holds 250,000 or so clones; roughly four fifths are singletons and the top ten take roughly 2%. What was sequenced was peripheral blood. The sequence was collected from a man younger than 40 who had recovered from COVID-19.

CDR3: CASGLTNTEAFF. The CDR3 coding sequence is TGTGCCAGCGGACTGACGAACACTGAAGCTTTCTTT. This chain uses TRBV25-1 with TRBJ1-1; D is unclear. The CDR3 sequence is 12 residues long. Germline V gives CDR1 MGHDK, CDR2 SYGVNS. The V gene lost 8 bases and the J gene lost 1 base, with 8 bases spanning the gap. Complete variable domain (other parts from reference TRBV25-1 and TRBJ1-1): EADIYQTPRYLVIGTGKKITLECSQTMGHDKMYWYQQDPGMELHLIHYSYGVNSTEKGDLSSESTVSRIRTEHFPLTLESARPSHTSQYLCASGLTNTEAFFGQGTRLTVV.